The 28 T cell receptor beta chains below were found in one sample sequenced in a study of T cells in Graves' hyperthyroidism and ophthalmopathy. Template material for amplifying TCR beta CDR3 regions consisted of RNA transcripts. TCR CDR3 regions were first amplified by RT-PCR with HTBI primers. TCRdb redid the calling of the multiplex PCR reads with MiXCR, one entry per CDR3 protein. The sample lists over 200,000 distinct CDR3 sequences, about 15% occurring once. Material for sequencing was blood. These receptors were collected from a woman in her thirties or forties with Graves' hyperthyroidism that later progressed to Graves' ophthalmopathy.

This clonotype was seen at least ten times. The chain combines TRBV7-6 with TRBJ2-1; no reliable D call. CDR1 is SGHVS and CDR2 is FNYEAQ in the germline V gene. The CDR3 length is 20 residues. V was shortened by 5 bases and J by 0 bases, with 26 bases between the two germline ends. CDR3 sequence (DNA): TGTGCCAGCAGCCGTTCGAAGACTGCAAGAACTCGGAGCTCCTACAATGAGCAGTTCTTC. This gives the protein CASSRSKTARTRSSYNEQFF.

In its sample, this clonotype was seen many times. The chain is built from TRBV11-2 and TRBJ2-4; 7 bases line up with TRBD1. The CDR3 runs 15 residues. Germline V lookup: CDR1 SGHAT, CDR2 FQNNGV. V gave up 4 bases and J gave up 2 bases; unmatched junction bases: 5. Written as DNA, the CDR3 is TGTGCCAGCAGCTCTCACAGGGGCCCCAAAAACATTCAGTACTTC. Translating gives CASSSHRGPKNIQYF.

This clonotype showed up many times. The CDR3 here is CASTPTGTGQNEQFF. Here the CDR3 DNA reads TGTGCCAGCACCCCTACCGGGACAGGGCAGAATGAGCAGTTCTTC. This sequence joins TRBV6-1 and TRBJ2-1, with 9 bases aligning to TRBD1. The length of the CDR3 is 15 residues. Trimming at V came to 7 bases and at J to 7 bases, leaving 11 bases not matched to a gene. CDR1 is MNHNS, CDR2 SASEGT, per germline.

Here the CDR3 reads CASSPPVGRTEAFF. The CDR3 nucleotides read TGTGCCAGCTCACCACCCGTCGGTCGTACTGAAGCTTTCTTT. V and J are TRBV18 and TRBJ1-1; D is uncertain. From germline, CDR1 is KGHSH and CDR2 LQKENI. The CDR3 consists of 14 residues. V shed 0 bases and J shed 5 bases, with 10 bases lying between them.

In its sample, this clonotype was seen a few times. The genes are TRBV5-1 and TRBJ2-7, with D possibly being TRBD1 (6 bases). Trimming shortened V by 0 bases and J by 5 bases, and 12 bases separated the two germline ends. Germline V gives CDR1 SGHRS, CDR2 YFSETQ. This CDR3 has 14 amino acids. CDR3 protein: CASSLAYRVDEQYF. DNA of the CDR3: TGCGCCAGCAGCTTGGCCTACAGGGTGGACGAGCAGTACTTC.

This clonotype was observed at least ten times. This rearrangement joins TRBV18 to TRBJ2-3, with TRBD1 matching over 7 bases. The V and J ends lost 3 bases and 8 bases, in that order; junction bases with no gene match: 11. The germline V gene encodes CDR1 KGHSH and CDR2 LQKENI. The CDR3 has 15 residues. CDR3 DNA sequence: TGTGCCAGCTCACCCCAGACAGGGACCACGGGTACGCAGTATTTT. Amino acids: CASSPQTGTTGTQYF.

This clonotype was observed many times. The chain combines TRBV5-5 with TRBJ2-1; 11 bases map to TRBD2. After removal of 5 bases from V and 0 bases from J, the junction contained 7 bases not matched to a gene. The CDR3 covers 17 residues. CDR1 and CDR2 from the germline V gene are SGHKS and YYEKEE (reference sequence). The CDR3 nucleotides are TGTGCCAGCAGAGGGCTAGCGGGAGGCCGCTCCTACAATGAGCAGTTCTTC. Encoded protein: CASRGLAGGRSYNEQFF.

This clonotype was picked up many times. This rearrangement joins TRBV29-1 to TRBJ2-1, with TRBD1 identical over 10 bases. V lost 3 bases, J lost 5 bases, and 10 bases stayed unmatched. The V gene's germline CDR1 is SQVTM and CDR2 ANQGSEA. This CDR3 is 16 amino acids long. This chain's CDR3 is CSVDPMGDRGHNEQFF. The CDR3 nucleotides read TGCAGCGTTGACCCAATGGGGGACAGGGGCCACAATGAGCAGTTCTTC.

Ten or more counts support this clonotype. The chain links TRBV6-1 to TRBJ2-5; D unclear. CDR1 and CDR2 (germline): MNHNS, SASEGT. The CDR3 spans 14 residues. Trimming removed 4 bases at V and 4 bases at J, with 13 bases between. In DNA form, the CDR3 reads TGTGCCAGCAGTGTTGTGGGGAACCCAGAGACCCAGTACTTC. Protein product: CASSVVGNPETQYF.

The rearrangement uses TRBV19 and TRBJ1-3; 8 nucleotides match TRBD1. The CDR3 is 17 amino acids. Trimming took 4 bases from V and 0 from J; bases not matched to a gene: 8. Germline-derived CDR1 and CDR2 are LNHDA and SQIVND (reference sequence). This CDR3 reads CASSTRQGFGSGNTIYF. CDR3 DNA: TGTGCCAGTAGTACCCGACAGGGGTTCGGCTCTGGAAACACCATATATTTT.

Written as DNA, the CDR3 is TGTGCCATCAGTGAGTCGACTGGGGGGGAAAACATTCAGTACTTC. Translated, it gives CAISESTGGENIQYF. This chain joins TRBV10-3 and TRBJ2-4; 7 positions agree with TRBD2. This CDR3 has 15 residues. V lost 0 bases to trimming and J lost 5 bases; unmatched junction nucleotides: 4. Germline V gene sequence: CDR1 ENHRY, CDR2 SYGVKD.

This clonotype was found many times. This sequence joins TRBV4-1 and TRBJ2-3; 8 bases map to TRBD1. Germline V gives CDR1 MGHRA, CDR2 YSYEKL. The CDR3 loop spans 15 amino acids. J gave up 1 base and V 3 bases, and 3 bases lay outside the gene matches. In DNA, the CDR3 is TGCGCCAGCAGCCAGTCGGGACAGGGCACAGATACGCAGTATTTT. It yields the protein CASSQSGQGTDTQYF.

This clonotype was observed a few times. The gene calls are TRBV7-9 and TRBJ2-3; D is possibly TRBD1 (5 bases). V was cut by 0 bases and J by 2 bases, with 6 bases left in between. The CDR3 length is 14 residues. The germline V gene encodes CDR1 SEHNR and CDR2 FQNEAQ (reference sequence). CDR3 DNA sequence: TGTGCCAGCAGCTTAGCGGACATCACAGATACGCAGTATTTT. This translates into CASSLADITDTQYF.

This clonotype was seen at least ten times. The chain links TRBV5-1 to TRBJ2-7, with 14 bases fitting TRBD2. V shed 4 bases and J 7 bases; nucleotides not matched to a gene: 4. The CDR3 covers 14 residues. CDR1 SGHRS and CDR2 YFSETQ come from the germline V gene. The CDR3: CASSGTSGSGEQYF. DNA of the CDR3: TGCGCCAGCAGCGGGACTAGCGGGAGTGGTGAGCAGTACTTC.

V gene TRBV20-1 combines with J gene TRBJ2-6; D is unclear. Looked up from germline, CDR1 is DFQATT and CDR2 is SNEGSKA (reference sequence). Between the trimmed V and J ends, which lost 3 bases and 0 bases, there was a span of 6 bases. The CDR3 has 14 amino acids. The CDR3 protein is CSASSGSGANVLTF. The CDR3 DNA reads as TGCAGTGCTAGTTCGGGCTCTGGGGCCAACGTCCTGACTTTC.

The J gene is TRBJ2-3, the V gene TRBV20-1, with 7 bases identical to TRBD1. CDR3 length: 13 residues. Trimming took 7 bases from V and 0 from J; bases not matched to a gene: 4. Germline-derived CDR1 and CDR2 are DFQATT and SNEGSKA (reference sequence). CDR3 bases: TGCAGTGGAGACAGGGAGAGCACAGATACGCAGTATTTT. Amino acids: CSGDRESTDTQYF.

In its sample, this clonotype was seen many times. V gene TRBV5-1 combines with J gene TRBJ1-4; tentatively, D is TRBD1 (5 bases). The CDR3 consists of 15 residues. Trimming shortened V by 2 bases and J by 2 bases, and 10 bases separated the two germline ends. The germline V gene has CDR1 SGHRS and CDR2 YFSETQ. The CDR3: CASSFGQGTNEKLFF. CDR3 sequence (DNA): TGCGCCAGCAGCTTCGGTCAGGGTACTAATGAAAAACTGTTTTTT.

V and J are TRBV20-1 and TRBJ2-5; 12 bases line up with TRBD2. Germline-derived CDR1 and CDR2 are DFQATT and SNEGSKA (reference sequence). This CDR3 is 13 amino acids long. Losses at the gene ends were 1 base for V and 9 bases for J; bases not matched to a gene: 3. CDR3 protein: CSARGTSGAAQYF. The CDR3 DNA sequence: TGCAGTGCTAGAGGGACTAGCGGGGCGGCCCAGTACTTC.

This rearrangement joins TRBV5-1 to TRBJ2-2; D not resolved. Deletions cut 4 bases from V and 6 bases from J, with 13 bases between. In germline, CDR1 is SGHRS, CDR2 YFSETQ. The CDR3 length is 14 residues. The CDR3 here is CASSADPHAGELFF. CDR3 DNA sequence: TGCGCCAGCAGCGCAGACCCGCACGCCGGGGAGCTGTTTTTT.

This clonotype was found many times. The rearrangement joins TRBV7-9 to TRBJ2-3; TRBD1 matches 7 bases. The CDR3 runs to 16 residues. Germline CDR1 SEHNR, CDR2 FQNEAQ (reference sequence). With V trimmed by 5 bases and J by 0 bases, 8 bases remained unmatched. The CDR3 loop reads CASSPEGAVSTDTQYF. In nucleotides, the CDR3 is TGTGCCAGCAGCCCTGAGGGGGCGGTGAGCACAGATACGCAGTATTTT. Drawing the rest from reference TRBV7-9 and TRBJ2-3, the complete variable domain is DTGVSQNPRHKITKRGQNVTFRCDPISEHNRLYWYRQTLGQGPEFLTYFQNEAQLEKSRLLSDRFSAERPKGSFSTLEIQRTEQGDSAMYLCASSPEGAVSTDTQYFGPGTRLTVL.

This chain uses TRBV9 with TRBJ2-2; D not certain. There are 16 residues in the CDR3. V was cut by 0 bases and J by 3 bases, with 12 bases left in between. Germline V CDR1 and CDR2: SGDLS, YYNGEE. The CDR3 reads CASSVDPYIYTGELFF. The CDR3 region has the DNA TGTGCCAGCAGCGTAGACCCGTATATTTACACCGGGGAGCTGTTTTTT.

Many counts were recorded for this clonotype. The chain couples TRBV5-1 to TRBJ1-2; 7 bases are a match to TRBD1. The CDR3 extends over 15 amino acids. The germline CDR1 and CDR2 sequences are SGHRS and YFSETQ. J was trimmed by 7 bases and V by 0 bases; bases with no gene match: 9. CDR3 loop: CASSLGPGGLSGYTF. CDR3 nucleotide sequence: TGCGCCAGCAGCTTGGGCCCAGGGGGTCTAAGTGGCTACACCTTC.

The table lists this clonotype with many counts. This rearrangement joins TRBV3-1 to TRBJ2-5; D call uncertain. Trimming stripped 4 bases from V and 5 bases from J, with 17 bases between. The germline V gene has CDR1 LGHDT and CDR2 YNNKEL (reference sequence). The CDR3 runs to 15 residues. CDR3 sequence: CASSRGNGGIETQYF. The CDR3 DNA sequence: TGTGCCAGCAGCCGGGGTAATGGTGGGATCGAGACCCAGTACTTC.

This clonotype showed up many times. The chain is built from TRBV20-1 and TRBJ1-1; 8 nucleotides line up with TRBD1. CDR1 is DFQATT and CDR2 is SNEGSKA in the germline V gene (reference sequence). This CDR3 is built from 14 residues. The CDR3 loop reads CRAQGASDGTEAFF. CDR3 nucleotides: TGCAGAGCTCAGGGGGCAAGTGACGGCACTGAAGCTTTCTTT.

The V and J genes are TRBV6-1 and TRBJ1-5; D perhaps matches TRBD1 (5 bases). Per germline, CDR1 MNHNS and CDR2 SASEGT. V shed 10 bases and J shed 3 bases, with 19 bases lying between them. CDR3 length equals 15 residues. CDR3: CATTWNGASNQPQHF. Written as DNA, the CDR3 is TGTGCCACCACCTGGAATGGGGCCTCCAATCAGCCCCAGCATTTT.

At least ten counts were recorded for this clonotype. The chain joins TRBV5-1 to TRBJ2-5; D call uncertain. Between the trimmed V and J ends, which lost 4 bases and 0 bases, there was a span of 19 bases. This CDR3 comprises 17 residues. From germline, CDR1 is SGHRS and CDR2 YFSETQ. The chain's CDR3 is CASSPDTSVLYQETQYF. CDR3 sequence (DNA): TGCGCCAGCAGCCCCGACACCTCAGTATTGTACCAAGAGACCCAGTACTTC.

V and J are TRBV27 and TRBJ1-5, with D maybe TRBD1 (6 bases). Germline CDR1 and CDR2: MNHEY and SMNVEV (reference sequence). This CDR3 spans 14 amino acids. The germline V and J ends were trimmed by 5 bases and 7 bases, with 15 bases remaining between them. CDR3 bases: TGTGCCAGCAGTCCCAGGGACATTAGGCAGCCCCAGCATTTT. Translation: CASSPRDIRQPQHF.

This clonotype has a count of ten or more. The V and J genes are TRBV10-3 and TRBJ2-7; D is unresolved. CDR1 and CDR2 (germline): ENHRY, SYGVKD. The V end lost 3 bases, the J end lost 0 bases, and 12 bases lay between the germline ends. The CDR3 covers 15 residues. The chain's CDR3 is CAISDHNWHSYEQYF. As DNA, the CDR3 is TGTGCCATCAGTGATCATAATTGGCACTCCTACGAGCAGTACTTC.